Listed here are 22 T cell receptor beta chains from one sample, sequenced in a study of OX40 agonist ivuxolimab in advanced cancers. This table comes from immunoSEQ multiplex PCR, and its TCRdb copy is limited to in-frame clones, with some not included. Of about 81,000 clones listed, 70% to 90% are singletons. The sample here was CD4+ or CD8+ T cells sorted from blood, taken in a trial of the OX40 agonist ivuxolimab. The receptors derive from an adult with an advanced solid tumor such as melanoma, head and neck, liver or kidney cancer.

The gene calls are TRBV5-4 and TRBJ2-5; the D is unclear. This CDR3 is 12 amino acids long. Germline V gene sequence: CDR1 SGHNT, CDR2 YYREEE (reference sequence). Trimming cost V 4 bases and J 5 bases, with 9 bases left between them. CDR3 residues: CASSPTGETQYF. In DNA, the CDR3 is TGTGCCAGCAGCCCTACCGGCGAGACCCAGTACTTC. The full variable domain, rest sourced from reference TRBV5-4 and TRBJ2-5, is ETGVTQSPTHLIKTRGQQVTLRCSSQSGHNTVSWYQQALGQGPQFIFQYYREEENGRGNFPPRFSGLQFPNYSSELNVNALELDDSALYLCASSPTGETQYFGPGTRLLVL.

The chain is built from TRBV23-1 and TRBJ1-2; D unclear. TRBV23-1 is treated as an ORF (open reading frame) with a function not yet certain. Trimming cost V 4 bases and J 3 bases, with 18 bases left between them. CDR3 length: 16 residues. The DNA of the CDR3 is TGCGCCAGCAGTCTATGGGAGGTAGGGAGAGACTATGGCTACACCTTC. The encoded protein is CASSLWEVGRDYGYTF.

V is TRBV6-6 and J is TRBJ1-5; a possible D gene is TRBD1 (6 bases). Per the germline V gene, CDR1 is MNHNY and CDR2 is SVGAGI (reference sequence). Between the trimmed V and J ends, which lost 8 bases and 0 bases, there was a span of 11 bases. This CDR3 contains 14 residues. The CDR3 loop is CASRDIYSNQPQHF. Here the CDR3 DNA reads TGTGCCAGCCGGGACATTTATAGCAATCAGCCCCAGCATTTT.

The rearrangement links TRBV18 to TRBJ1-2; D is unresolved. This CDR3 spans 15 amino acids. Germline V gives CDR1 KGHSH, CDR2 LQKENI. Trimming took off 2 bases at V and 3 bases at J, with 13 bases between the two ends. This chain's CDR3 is CASSPSQGLDYGYTF. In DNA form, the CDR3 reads TGTGCCAGCTCACCATCCCAAGGGTTAGACTATGGCTACACCTTC. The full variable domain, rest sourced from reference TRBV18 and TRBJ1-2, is NAGVMQNPRHLVRRRGQEARLRCSPMKGHSHVYWYRQLPEEGLKFMVYLQKENIIDESGMPKERFSAEFPKEGPSILRIQQVVRGDSAAYFCASSPSQGLDYGYTFGSGTRLTVV.

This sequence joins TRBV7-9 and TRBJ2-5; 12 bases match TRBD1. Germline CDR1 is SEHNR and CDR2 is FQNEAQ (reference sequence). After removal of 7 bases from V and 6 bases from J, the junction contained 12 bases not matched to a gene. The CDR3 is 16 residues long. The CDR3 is CASTPNWDRGLKTQYF. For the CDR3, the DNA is TGTGCCAGCACCCCGAACTGGGACAGGGGGCTGAAGACCCAGTACTTC.

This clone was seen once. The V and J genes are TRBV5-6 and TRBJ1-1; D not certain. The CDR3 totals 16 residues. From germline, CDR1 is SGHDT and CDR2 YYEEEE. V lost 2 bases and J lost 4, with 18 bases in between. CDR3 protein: CASSLAREVASTEAFF. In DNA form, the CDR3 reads TGTGCCAGCAGCTTAGCCCGGGAGGTGGCGAGCACTGAAGCTTTCTTT.

The CDR3 is CSYSSGGETQYF. The CDR3 DNA sequence: TGCAGCTATTCTTCAGGTGGGGAGACCCAGTACTTC. The V and J genes are TRBV29-1 and TRBJ2-5; D is unresolved. Trimming left V 8 bases short and J 5 bases short, with 15 bases between. This CDR3 region has 12 residues. CDR1 is SQVTM and CDR2 is ANQGSEA in the germline V gene. The complete variable domain, with remaining parts taken from reference TRBV29-1 and TRBJ2-5, reads SAVISQKPSRDICQRGTSLTIQCQVDSQVTMMFWYRQQPGQSLTLIATANQGSEATYESGFVIDKFPISRPNLTFSTLTVSNMSPEDSSIYLCSYSSGGETQYFGPGTRLLVL.

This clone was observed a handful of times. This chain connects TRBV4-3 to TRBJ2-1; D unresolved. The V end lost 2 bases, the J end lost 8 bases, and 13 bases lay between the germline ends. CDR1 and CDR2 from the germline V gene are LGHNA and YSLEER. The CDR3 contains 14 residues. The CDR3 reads CASSQRSSVDEQFF. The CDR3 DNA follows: TGCGCCAGCAGCCAAAGATCTTCGGTGGATGAGCAGTTCTTC.

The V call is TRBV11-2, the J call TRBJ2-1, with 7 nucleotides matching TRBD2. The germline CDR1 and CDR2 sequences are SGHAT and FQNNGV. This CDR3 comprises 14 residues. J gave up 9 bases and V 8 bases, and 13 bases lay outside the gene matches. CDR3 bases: TGTGCCAGCTCCAGACTAGCTCATAGGGGTGAGCAGTTCTTC. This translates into CASSRLAHRGEQFF. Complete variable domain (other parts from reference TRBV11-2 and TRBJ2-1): EAGVAQSPRYKIIEKRQSVAFWCNPISGHATLYWYQQILGQGPKLLIQFQNNGVVDDSQLPKDRFSAERLKGVDSTLKIQPAKLEDSAVYLCASSRLAHRGEQFFGPGTRLTVL.

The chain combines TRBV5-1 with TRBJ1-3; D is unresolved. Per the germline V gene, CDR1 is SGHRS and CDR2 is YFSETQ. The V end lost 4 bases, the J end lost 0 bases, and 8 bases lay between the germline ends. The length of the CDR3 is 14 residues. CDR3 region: CASSHSNSGNTIYF. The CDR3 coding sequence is TGCGCCAGCAGCCATTCCAACTCTGGAAACACCATATATTTT. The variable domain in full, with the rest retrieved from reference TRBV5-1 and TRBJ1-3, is KAGVTQTPRYLIKTRGQQVTLSCSPISGHRSVSWYQQTPGQGLQFLFEYFSETQRNKGNFPGRFSGRQFSNSRSEMNVSTLELGDSALYLCASSHSNSGNTIYFGEGSWLTVV.

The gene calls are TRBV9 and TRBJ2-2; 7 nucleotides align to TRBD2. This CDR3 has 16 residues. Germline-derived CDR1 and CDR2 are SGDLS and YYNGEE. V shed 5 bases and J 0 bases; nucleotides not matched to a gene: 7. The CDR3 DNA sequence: TGTGCCAGCAGTCCTAATGCGGGGGCGAACACCGGGGAGCTGTTTTTT. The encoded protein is CASSPNAGANTGELFF.

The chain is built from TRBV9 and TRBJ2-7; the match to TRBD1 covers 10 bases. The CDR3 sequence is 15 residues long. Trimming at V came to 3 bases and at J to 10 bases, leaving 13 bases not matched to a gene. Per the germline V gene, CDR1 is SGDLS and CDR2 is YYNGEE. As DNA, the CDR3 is TGTGCCAGCAGCGCCGACAGGGGGCATCACCCCGGCCAGTACTTC. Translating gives CASSADRGHHPGQYF.

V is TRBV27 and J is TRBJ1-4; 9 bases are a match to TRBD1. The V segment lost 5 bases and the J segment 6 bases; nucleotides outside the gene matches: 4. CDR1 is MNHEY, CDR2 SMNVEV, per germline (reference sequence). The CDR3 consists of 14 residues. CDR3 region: CASSRNRGHEKLFF. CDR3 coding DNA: TGTGCCAGCAGTAGGAACAGGGGGCATGAAAAACTGTTTTTT.

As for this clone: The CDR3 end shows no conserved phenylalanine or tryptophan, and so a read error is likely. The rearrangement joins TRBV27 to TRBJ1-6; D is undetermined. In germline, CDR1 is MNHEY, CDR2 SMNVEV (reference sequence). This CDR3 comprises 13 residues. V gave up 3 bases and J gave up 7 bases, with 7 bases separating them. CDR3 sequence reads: CASSLQLNSPLHL. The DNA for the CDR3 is TGTGCCAGCAGTTTGCAATTAAATTCACCCCTCCACCTT.

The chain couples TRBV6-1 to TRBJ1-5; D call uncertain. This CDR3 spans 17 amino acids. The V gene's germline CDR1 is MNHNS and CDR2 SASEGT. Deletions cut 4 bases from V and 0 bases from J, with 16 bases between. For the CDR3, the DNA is TGTGCCAGCAGTGTCGGGGTGACCCTTTATAGCAATCAGCCCCAGCATTTT. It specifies CASSVGVTLYSNQPQHF.

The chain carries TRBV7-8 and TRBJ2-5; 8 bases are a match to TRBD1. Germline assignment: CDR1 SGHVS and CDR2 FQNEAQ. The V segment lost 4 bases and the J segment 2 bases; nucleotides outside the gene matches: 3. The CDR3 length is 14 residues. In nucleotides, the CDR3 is TGTGCCAGCAGCTCTGGACAGGGACAAGAGACCCAGTACTTC. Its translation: CASSSGQGQETQYF.

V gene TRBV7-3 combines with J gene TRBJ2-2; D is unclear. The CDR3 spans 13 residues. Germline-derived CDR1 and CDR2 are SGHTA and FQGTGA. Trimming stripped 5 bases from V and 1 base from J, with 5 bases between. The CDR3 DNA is TGTGCCAGCAGCCCAAGGAACACCGGGGAGCTGTTTTTT. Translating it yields CASSPRNTGELFF.

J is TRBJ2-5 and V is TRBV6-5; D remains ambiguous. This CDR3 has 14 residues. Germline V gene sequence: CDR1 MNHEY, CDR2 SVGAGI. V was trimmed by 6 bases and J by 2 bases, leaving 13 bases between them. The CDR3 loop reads CASRLRLLQETQYF. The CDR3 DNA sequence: TGTGCCAGCAGGCTGAGACTCCTACAAGAGACCCAGTACTTC.

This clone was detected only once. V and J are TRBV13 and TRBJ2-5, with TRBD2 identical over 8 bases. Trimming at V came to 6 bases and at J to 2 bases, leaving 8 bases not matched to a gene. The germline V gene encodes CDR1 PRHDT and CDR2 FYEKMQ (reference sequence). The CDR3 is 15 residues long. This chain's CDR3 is CASSSIGGGQETQYF. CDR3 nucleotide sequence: TGTGCCAGCAGTTCTATAGGCGGGGGGCAAGAGACCCAGTACTTC.

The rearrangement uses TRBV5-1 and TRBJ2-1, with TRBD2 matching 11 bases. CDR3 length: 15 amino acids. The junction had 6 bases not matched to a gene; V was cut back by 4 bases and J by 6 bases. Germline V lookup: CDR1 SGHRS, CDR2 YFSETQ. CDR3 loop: CASSPSGGWGNEQFF. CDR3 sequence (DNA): TGCGCCAGCAGCCCTAGCGGGGGGTGGGGCAATGAGCAGTTCTTC. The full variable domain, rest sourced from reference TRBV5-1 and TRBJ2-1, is KAGVTQTPRYLIKTRGQQVTLSCSPISGHRSVSWYQQTPGQGLQFLFEYFSETQRNKGNFPGRFSGRQFSNSRSEMNVSTLELGDSALYLCASSPSGGWGNEQFFGPGTRLTVL.

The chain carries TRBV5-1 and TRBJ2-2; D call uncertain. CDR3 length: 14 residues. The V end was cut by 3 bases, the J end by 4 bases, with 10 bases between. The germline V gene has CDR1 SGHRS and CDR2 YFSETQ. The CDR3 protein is CASSSRSTTGELFF. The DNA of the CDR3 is TGCGCCAGCAGCTCTCGATCCACCACCGGGGAGCTGTTTTTT.

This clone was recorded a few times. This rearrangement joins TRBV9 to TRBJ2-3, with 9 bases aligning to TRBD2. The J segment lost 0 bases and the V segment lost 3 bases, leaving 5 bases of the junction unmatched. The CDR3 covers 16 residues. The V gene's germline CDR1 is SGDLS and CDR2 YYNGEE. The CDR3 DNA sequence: TGTGCCAGCAGCGCCGGGACTAGCCCGAGCACAGATACGCAGTATTTT. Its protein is CASSAGTSPSTDTQYF.